Below, 25 T cell receptor beta chains from the same sample are listed, as sequenced in a study of blood T cells in healthy people across ages. With a J-beta primer mix and a sample-barcoded 5' primer, a second PCR ran 7 to 11 cycles. TCRdb used MiXCR to reprocess the 5' RACE reads, holding one entry per CDR3 protein. The sample holds 450,000 to 700,000 distinct CDR3 sequences, 25% to 30% seen once. The sequenced material came from blood. These receptor sequences come from a woman aged 70-85 years in good health.

The V call is TRBV20-1, the J call TRBJ2-3; TRBD2 matches 10 bases. The CDR3 consists of 16 residues. Germline V lookup: CDR1 DFQATT, CDR2 SNEGSKA (reference sequence). Trimming at V came to 6 bases and at J to 6 bases, leaving 15 bases not matched to a gene. This CDR3 is CSAVGERGGQRDTQYF. The CDR3 DNA reads TGCAGTGCGGTGGGGGAGCGGGGGGGACAAAGGGATACGCAGTATTTT.

The rearrangement joins TRBV7-2 to TRBJ2-5, with 8 bases aligning to TRBD2. The end of the DNA is better explained by TRBJ2-1, so the J call may be wrong. Germline CDR1 SGHTA, CDR2 FQGNSA. This CDR3 is built from 15 residues. CDR3 residues: CASSLAGTRTHEQFF. The CDR3 bases are TGTGCCAGCAGCTTGGCCGGGACTAGAACCCATGAGCAGTTCTTC.

The J gene is TRBJ2-3, the V gene TRBV20-1; 11 bases are a match to TRBD1. Germline V CDR1 and CDR2: DFQATT, SNEGSKA (reference sequence). The CDR3 runs to 13 residues. Losses at the gene ends were 6 bases for V and 5 bases for J; bases not matched to a gene: 4. The DNA of the CDR3 is TGCAGTGCAACCGGGACAGGGGGAGATACGCAGTATTTT. Translated: CSATGTGGDTQYF.

This chain connects TRBV7-8 to TRBJ2-1; D remains unclear. V was trimmed by 1 base and J by 5 bases, leaving 6 bases between them. The CDR3 has 13 amino acids. Germline-derived CDR1 and CDR2 are SGHVS and FQNEAQ. The CDR3 loop reads CASSLGVDNEQFF. The DNA of the CDR3 is TGTGCCAGCAGCTTAGGGGTGGACAATGAGCAGTTCTTC. The whole variable domain, remainder taken from reference TRBV7-8 and TRBJ2-1, is GAGVSQSPRYKVAKRGQDVALRCDPISGHVSLFWYQQALGQGPEFLTYFQNEAQLDKSGLPSDRFFAERPEGSVSTLKIQRTQQEDSAVYLCASSLGVDNEQFFGPGTRLTVL.

The sample holds a few counts of this clonotype. The gene calls are TRBV20-1 and TRBJ2-3; D remains unclear. The CDR3 spans 13 residues. Germline CDR1 and CDR2: DFQATT and SNEGSKA (reference sequence). Trimming took 0 bases from V and 3 from J, leaving 7 bases between them. In DNA, the CDR3 is TGCAGTGCTAGAGATCTAAAGACAGATACGCAGTATTTT. It encodes CSARDLKTDTQYF.

This chain joins TRBV19 and TRBJ2-3; D unclear. The CDR3 runs to 13 residues. Germline V gives CDR1 LNHDA, CDR2 SQIVND (reference sequence). V was cut by 10 bases and J by 2 bases, with 13 bases left in between. CDR3 coding DNA: TGTGCCACCACGGCTACAAACACAGATACGCAGTATTTT. This gives the protein CATTATNTDTQYF.

The chain couples TRBV12-3 or TRBV12-4 to TRBJ2-1; possibly TRBD1 or TRBD2 for D (6 bases each). Between the trimmed V and J ends, which lost 2 bases and 7 bases, there was a span of 12 bases. The CDR3 covers 14 residues. Here the CDR3 reads CASSLTGGLNEQFF. CDR3 DNA sequence: TGTGCCAGCAGTTTAACTGGGGGGCTTAATGAGCAGTTCTTC.

This clonotype was recorded a few times. This sequence joins TRBV29-1 and TRBJ2-7; TRBD2 is a possible D gene (5 bases). With 6 bases removed from V and 0 bases from J, the gap between germline ends came to 12 bases. The CDR3 sequence is 13 residues long. The V gene's germline CDR1 is SQVTM and CDR2 ANQGSEA. The CDR3 region has the DNA TGCAGCGTCCGGGAATCGAGCTCCTACGAGCAGTACTTC. It translates to CSVRESSSYEQYF.

The CDR3 nucleotides read TGCGCCAGCAGCCGGGGGGCAGGGGGCGTCGGTAATGAAAAACTGTTTTTT. It is translated as CASSRGAGGVGNEKLFF. V and J are TRBV5-1 and TRBJ1-4; 8 bases agree with TRBD1. CDR1 and CDR2 (germline): SGHRS, YFSETQ. The CDR3 loop spans 17 amino acids. V lost 4 bases to trimming and J lost 4 bases; unmatched junction nucleotides: 12.

The chain links TRBV4-1 to TRBJ2-5; D may correspond to TRBD1 or TRBD2 (5 bases each). The DNA end is a closer match to TRBJ2-1, so the J assignment may be wrong. The CDR3 loop spans 15 amino acids. Germline V gene data show CDR1 as MGHRA and CDR2 as YSYEKL. The CDR3 protein is CASRERQTGHNEQFF. CDR3 DNA: TGCGCCAGCAGAGAGAGACAGACGGGGCACAATGAGCAGTTCTTC.

The V and J genes are TRBV20-1 and TRBJ1-2, with a tentative D call TRBD1 (5 bases). Trimming removed 0 bases from V and 4 bases from J, with 12 bases in between. Germline V gene sequence: CDR1 DFQATT, CDR2 SNEGSKA (reference sequence). The CDR3 sequence is 14 residues long. The CDR3 DNA sequence: TGCAGTGCTAGAGAAGACAGAGAACTCTATGGCTACACCTTC. It is translated as CSAREDRELYGYTF.

This clonotype was found a few times. The gene calls are TRBV7-2 and TRBJ2-7, with D possibly being TRBD2 (5 bases). Germline V gene lookup returns CDR1 SGHTA and CDR2 FQGNSA. V lost 3 bases, J lost 5 bases, and 14 bases lay in between. The CDR3 contains 14 residues. The CDR3 here is CASSFGPLEDEQYF. CDR3 nucleotides: TGTGCCAGCAGCTTTGGTCCACTGGAGGACGAGCAGTACTTC.

The chain has TRBV4-3 and TRBJ2-2, with D perhaps matching TRBD2 (7 bases). This CDR3 is built from 20 residues. V lost 0 bases to trimming and J lost 1 base, with 21 bases between them. Per the germline V gene, CDR1 is LGHNA and CDR2 is YSLEER. The CDR3 region is CASSQEVGVGGLVNTGELFF. CDR3 nucleotides: TGCGCCAGCAGCCAAGAAGTTGGGGTCGGGGGGCTAGTGAACACCGGGGAGCTGTTTTTT.

This clonotype was picked up a small number of times. V and J are TRBV20-1 and TRBJ2-1; D not certain. The last part of the DNA fits TRBJ2-5 better; the J call may be wrong. This CDR3 comprises 13 residues. Looked up from germline, CDR1 is DFQATT and CDR2 is SNEGSKA (reference sequence). The CDR3 sequence is CSVPGTLQETQYF. As DNA, the CDR3 is TGCAGTGTTCCAGGCACCTTGCAAGAGACCCAGTACTTC.

This chain's CDR3 is CASSLGLEVEQFF. The CDR3 bases are TGTGCCAGCAGCCTTGGACTAGAAGTTGAGCAGTTCTTC. The rearrangement links TRBV3-1 to TRBJ2-5, with TRBD2 matching over 7 bases. The DNA end is a closer match to TRBJ2-1, so the J assignment may be wrong. The CDR3 runs 13 residues. Germline assignment: CDR1 LGHDT and CDR2 YNNKEL (reference sequence).

This clonotype was seen a few times. The chain links TRBV6-6 to TRBJ1-6, with 10 bases matching TRBD1. There are 14 residues in the CDR3. The germline CDR1 and CDR2 sequences are MNHNY and SVGAGI (reference sequence). V trimming: 5 bases; J trimming: 12 bases; junction bases outside the gene matches: 7. Here the CDR3 DNA reads TGTGCCAGCAGTATATGGACAGGGGGAAGACCCCTCCACTTT. As protein: CASSIWTGGRPLHF.

The V gene is TRBV4-1, the J gene TRBJ2-5; 7 bases agree with TRBD2. The CDR3 spans 15 residues. Germline-derived CDR1 and CDR2 are MGHRA and YSYEKL. Unmatched junction bases numbered 7, after V lost 1 base and J lost 5 bases. CDR3 region: CASSQARLAGETQYF. For the CDR3, the DNA is TGCGCCAGCAGCCAAGCCCGACTAGCCGGGGAGACCCAGTACTTC.

The genes are TRBV9 and TRBJ2-7, with a possible D match to TRBD1 (6 bases). This CDR3 has 16 residues. The V end was cut by 1 base, the J end by 1 base, with 15 bases between. Germline V gene sequence: CDR1 SGDLS, CDR2 YYNGEE. As DNA, the CDR3 is TGTGCCAGCAGCGTAACGAGACAGGCGGTATCCTACGAGCAGTACTTC. Amino acids: CASSVTRQAVSYEQYF.

The chain joins TRBV5-5 to TRBJ1-2, with D tentatively TRBD1 (6 bases). Germline V gene lookup returns CDR1 SGHKS and CDR2 YYEKEE (reference sequence). Deletions cut 2 bases from V and 0 bases from J, with 8 bases between. The CDR3 covers 14 residues. CDR3 DNA sequence: TGTGCCAGCAGCTTCCGGACAGCTAACTATGGCTACACCTTC. Translation gives CASSFRTANYGYTF.

In regard to this clonotype: A junction end diverges from the germline sequence, so it may reflect a read error. Written as DNA, the CDR3 is TGCAGCGCGGGACAGGCCAAAAACATTCGGTACTTC. Its protein is CSAGQAKNIRYF. The V and J genes are TRBV29-1 and TRBJ2-4, with 8 bases fitting TRBD1. Germline lookup yields CDR1 SQVTM and CDR2 ANQGSEA. The CDR3 is 12 amino acids.

V usage is TRBV7-2 and J usage is TRBJ2-5; TRBD2 matches 10 bases. Germline CDR1 SGHTA, CDR2 FQGNSA. This CDR3 has 16 residues. The J segment lost 5 bases and the V segment lost 1 base, leaving 7 bases of the junction unmatched. In DNA, the CDR3 is TGTGCCAGCAGCTTAGAAGCGGGGGGGAGAGGTGAGACCCAGTACTTC. The encoded protein is CASSLEAGGRGETQYF.

The chain recombines TRBV6-2 or TRBV6-3 with TRBJ2-5, with D unresolved. Germline CDR1 is MNHEY and CDR2 is SVGEGT. CDR3 size: 15 residues. With 2 bases removed from V and 5 bases from J, the gap between germline ends came to 15 bases. The CDR3 loop is CASSYGSVTPETQYF. CDR3 coding DNA: TGTGCCAGCAGTTACGGATCCGTGACTCCCGAGACCCAGTACTTC.

The table lists this clonotype with many counts. The chain recombines TRBV6-2 or TRBV6-3 with TRBJ1-2; D is unresolved. V was trimmed by 2 bases and J by 2 bases, leaving 6 bases between them. The CDR3 sequence is 13 residues long. Germline V gives CDR1 MNHEY, CDR2 SVGEGT. The DNA of the CDR3 is TGTGCCAGCAGTTACCGGCAGAACTATGGCTACACCTTC. It specifies CASSYRQNYGYTF.

This clonotype was seen more than once but under ten times. The V and J genes are TRBV20-1 and TRBJ2-3; D gene ambiguous. The CDR3 covers 12 residues. Trimming stripped 5 bases from V and 2 bases from J, with 8 bases between. CDR1 DFQATT and CDR2 SNEGSKA come from the germline V gene (reference sequence). The DNA for the CDR3 is TGCAGTGCTGGAAAGGTCACAGATACGCAGTATTTT. Translated, it gives CSAGKVTDTQYF.

This clonotype was counted a few times. J is TRBJ2-2 and V is TRBV4-3; D gene uncertain. In germline, CDR1 is LGHNA, CDR2 YSLEER. CDR3 length equals 14 residues. V was pared by 0 bases and J by 5 bases, with 7 bases between. As DNA, the CDR3 is TGCGCCAGCAGCCAAGACAGGAGTACCGGGGAGCTGTTTTTT. This translates into CASSQDRSTGELFF.